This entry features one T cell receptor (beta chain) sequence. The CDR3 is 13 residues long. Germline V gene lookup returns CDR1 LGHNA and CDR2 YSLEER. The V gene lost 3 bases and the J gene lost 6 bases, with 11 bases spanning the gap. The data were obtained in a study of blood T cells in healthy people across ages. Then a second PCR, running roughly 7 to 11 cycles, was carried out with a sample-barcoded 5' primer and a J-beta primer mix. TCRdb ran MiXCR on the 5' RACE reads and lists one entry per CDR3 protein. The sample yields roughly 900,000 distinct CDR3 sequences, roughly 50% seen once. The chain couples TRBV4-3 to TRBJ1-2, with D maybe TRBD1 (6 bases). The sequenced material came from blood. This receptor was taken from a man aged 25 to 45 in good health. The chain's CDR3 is CASSQLRGDGYTF. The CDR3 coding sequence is TGCGCCAGCAGCCAGTTGAGGGGGGATGGCTACACCTTC.